The next 20 T cell receptor beta chains were all read from a single sample in a study of blood T cell repertoires in COVID-19. Clones were read by immunoSEQ multiplex PCR, and TCRdb kept only the in-frame ones, dropping some. The repertoire includes about 310,000 clones, nearly 90% of them detected once, and 1% sits in the top ten. Sequencing was performed on peripheral blood. All receptors derive from a woman in her thirties or forties with COVID-19, enrolled during active disease.

V is TRBV10-3 and J is TRBJ2-5; D unclear. This CDR3 has 13 amino acids. CDR1 and CDR2 from the germline V gene are ENHRY and SYGVKD. Between the trimmed V and J ends, which lost 4 bases and 3 bases, there was a span of 9 bases. The CDR3 sequence: CAISVTSEETQYF. CDR3 in DNA: TGTGCCATCAGTGTTACCAGCGAAGAGACCCAGTACTTC.

The table lists this clone with a count of one. This chain uses TRBV18 with TRBJ2-2; 9 nucleotides agree with TRBD2. The germline V gene encodes CDR1 KGHSH and CDR2 LQKENI. The trim removed 3 bases at V and 6 bases at J, leaving 8 bases unmatched. The CDR3 consists of 16 residues. CDR3 DNA sequence: TGTGCCAGCTCACCTTTCGCTAGCGGGAATTCCGGGGAGCTGTTTTTT. This translates into CASSPFASGNSGELFF.

The chain uses TRBV5-4 and TRBJ1-2; D unresolved. Germline CDR1 SGHNT, CDR2 YYREEE (reference sequence). V dropped 0 bases and J dropped 0 bases, with 12 bases sitting between them. CDR3 size: 16 residues. The CDR3 is CASSLAAEPTNYGYTF. The CDR3 DNA is TGTGCCAGCAGCTTGGCGGCGGAGCCCACTAACTATGGCTACACCTTC.

The chain uses TRBV28 and TRBJ1-2; D is perhaps TRBD1 (6 bases). There are 14 residues in the CDR3. CDR1 and CDR2 from the germline V gene are MDHEN and SYDVKM. V was cut by 5 bases and J by 2 bases, with 12 bases left in between. CDR3 loop: CASSRGSYNYGYTF. CDR3 nucleotide sequence: TGTGCCAGCAGTAGGGGGTCTTACAACTATGGCTACACCTTC.

This clone was counted once. V usage is TRBV7-9 and J usage is TRBJ1-3; D gene uncertain. The CDR3 is 13 amino acids. V shed 5 bases and J shed 0 bases, with 5 bases lying between them. The germline V gene encodes CDR1 SEHNR and CDR2 FQNEAQ (reference sequence). The CDR3 reads CASSTASGNTIYF. The CDR3, as DNA: TGTGCCAGCAGCACAGCCTCTGGAAACACCATATATTTT.

This sequence joins TRBV3-1 (or the pseudogene TRBV3-2) and TRBJ1-2; no clear D. With 4 bases removed from V and 7 bases from J, the gap between germline ends came to 10 bases. CDR1 and CDR2 from the germline V gene are LGHDT and YNNKEL (reference sequence). The CDR3 totals 12 residues. This chain's CDR3 is CASSPEAGGYTF. In DNA form, the CDR3 reads TGTGCCAGCAGCCCGGAGGCTGGTGGCTACACCTTC.

This clone occurred once. This sequence joins TRBV19 and TRBJ1-6; TRBD1 agrees at 9 bases. V shed 9 bases and J 7 bases; nucleotides not matched to a gene: 4. Germline V gene data show CDR1 as LNHDA and CDR2 as SQIVND (reference sequence). The CDR3 spans 13 residues. CDR3 sequence: CASRDRANSPLHF. DNA of the CDR3: TGTGCCAGCAGGGACAGGGCAAATTCACCCCTCCACTTT.

The chain carries TRBV2 and TRBJ2-5; 7 nucleotides align to TRBD1. The germline V gene encodes CDR1 SNHLY and CDR2 FYNNEI. The J segment lost 2 bases and the V segment lost 7 bases, leaving 4 bases of the junction unmatched. The CDR3 sequence is 13 residues long. The CDR3 loop is CASNDRAQETQYF. The CDR3 region has the DNA TGTGCCAGCAATGACAGGGCTCAAGAGACCCAGTACTTC.

The chain joins TRBV6-5 to TRBJ1-2, with unresolved D. The germline gives CDR1 MNHEY, CDR2 SVGAGI. CDR3 length equals 15 residues. Trimming cost V 2 bases and J 8 bases, with 18 bases left between them. The CDR3 bases are TGTGCCAGCAGTTACCTCCCCGGAGTGGATGGAGGCTACACCTTC. Translated: CASSYLPGVDGGYTF.

This clone was detected once. The V and J genes are TRBV12-3 or TRBV12-4 and TRBJ1-5; the D is unclear. There are 12 residues in the CDR3. Trimming left V 3 bases short and J 9 bases short, with 9 bases between. In DNA, the CDR3 is TGTGCCAGCAGTTTTCTCCCTCTGCCCCAGCATTTT. It translates to CASSFLPLPQHF.

The V and J genes are TRBV3-1 (or the pseudogene TRBV3-2) and TRBJ1-1; D not resolved. The CDR3 contains 15 residues. Trimming left V 4 bases short and J 0 bases short, with 12 bases between. Germline CDR1 reads LGHDT; CDR2 reads YNNKEL (reference sequence). CDR3 nucleotide sequence: TGTGCCAGCAGCCTCGCCAGGATAATGAACACTGAAGCTTTCTTT. Residues: CASSLARIMNTEAFF.

The J gene is TRBJ2-1, the V gene TRBV5-4; 8 positions match TRBD1. The ends lost 4 bases at V and 6 bases at J; junction bases unmatched: 9. CDR3 length: 15 amino acids. Germline assignment: CDR1 SGHNT and CDR2 YYREEE (reference sequence). The CDR3 sequence is CASSPRDRPTNEQFF. CDR3 in DNA: TGTGCCAGCAGCCCCAGGGACAGGCCGACCAATGAGCAGTTCTTC.

V gene TRBV6-5 combines with J gene TRBJ1-2; D is unresolved. Germline lookup yields CDR1 MNHEY and CDR2 SVGAGI. The CDR3 runs to 13 residues. Trimming stripped 4 bases from V and 5 bases from J, with 11 bases between. Written as DNA, the CDR3 is TGTGCCAGCAGTTGGACTGCAAGTTATGGCTACACCTTC. It translates to CASSWTASYGYTF.

J is TRBJ2-1 and V is TRBV27; unclear D gene. There are 13 residues in the CDR3. Germline V gives CDR1 MNHEY, CDR2 SMNVEV (reference sequence). V lost 3 bases to trimming and J lost 6 bases, with 9 bases between them. The CDR3 nucleotides are TGTGCCAGCAGTTTGCGCCGCACCAATGAGCAGTTCTTC. As protein: CASSLRRTNEQFF.

This clone has just a few counts. V is TRBV15 and J is TRBJ2-1; D is unclear. The CDR3 runs 14 residues. Trimming cost V 0 bases and J 5 bases, with 8 bases left between them. Germline V CDR1 and CDR2: LNHNV, YYDKDF (reference sequence). CDR3 amino acids: CATSREFDNNEQFF. CDR3 nucleotide sequence: TGTGCCACCAGCAGAGAGTTTGACAACAATGAGCAGTTCTTC.

This chain joins TRBV4-2 and TRBJ2-3, with D maybe TRBD2 (6 bases). The V end was cut by 2 bases, the J end by 1 base, with 19 bases between. Germline CDR1 and CDR2: LGHNA and YNFKEQ. This CDR3 contains 18 residues. CDR3 loop: CASSQSVWRDQGTDTQYF. CDR3 bases: TGTGCCAGCAGCCAATCGGTATGGAGGGACCAGGGCACAGATACGCAGTATTTT.

CDR3 coding DNA: TGTGCCAGCAGCGTAGGTCAGACGGGACTACTCACAGATACGCAGTATTTT. It encodes CASSVGQTGLLTDTQYF. The chain has TRBV9 and TRBJ2-3, with 7 bases that match TRBD2. This CDR3 comprises 17 residues. V was clipped by 0 bases and J by 2 bases; unmatched bases: 9. The V gene's germline CDR1 is SGDLS and CDR2 YYNGEE.

The chain is built from TRBV12-3 or TRBV12-4 and TRBJ2-1; the match to TRBD2 covers 7 bases. The CDR3 is 13 residues long. The V gene end was trimmed by 5 bases and the J gene end by 7 bases; junction bases not matched to a gene: 5. The CDR3 here is CASSPPGRNEQFF. CDR3 bases: TGTGCCAGCAGTCCCCCCGGGAGGAATGAGCAGTTCTTC.

This CDR3 is CASSMFWSSGDQETQYF. CDR3 nucleotide sequence: TGTGCCAGTAGTATGTTTTGGTCTAGCGGGGACCAAGAGACCCAGTACTTC. This chain connects TRBV19 to TRBJ2-5, with 9 bases identical to TRBD2. Germline V lookup: CDR1 LNHDA, CDR2 SQIVND (reference sequence). V gave up 3 bases and J gave up 0 bases; unmatched junction bases: 8. The CDR3 has 17 residues.

V is TRBV2 and J is TRBJ2-2; no reliable D call. This CDR3 comprises 16 residues. CDR1 is SNHLY, CDR2 FYNNEI, per germline. V lost 4 bases, J lost 0 bases, and 12 bases lay in between. For the CDR3, the DNA is TGTGCCAGCAGTGTAGAACCCTTTTCGAACACCGGGGAGCTGTTTTTT. Protein sequence: CASSVEPFSNTGELFF.